The clone carrying this T cell receptor beta chain was seen more than once but under ten times. Its antigen is currently unknown. A much larger clone lies one base from this, so it may be a read error. This sample stems from a study of regulatory T cells in long-lasting Graves disease. Turning to the study itself: It was over 5 years of antithyroid drugs, with positive TSH receptor antibodies, that meant persistent Graves' disease.

The authors built TCR beta libraries using iRepertoire HTBI primers and Arm-PCR of CDR3 regions. A single record per CDR3 protein comes from TCRdb applying MiXCR to the multiplex PCR reads. The sample holds around 510,000 distinct CDR3 sequences, about a fifth seen once. The CDR3 sequence is 15 residues long. CDR1 is SGHAT and CDR2 is FQNNGV in the germline V gene. Trimming left V 0 bases short and J 3 bases short, with 11 bases between. Study-wide results and limits: Patients whose Graves' disease persisted exhibited lower TCR diversity than those newly diagnosed. In persistent patients, shared public clonotypes (around 2,500) outnumbered those in new patients (about 890). The study examined only peripheral blood, not thyroid tissue.

As for time point: persistent/refractory GD, antithyroid drugs over 5 years with positive TRAb. From RNA extracted from PBMCs, the TCR library was made. The V call is TRBV11-2, the J call TRBJ1-1; no clear D. This TCR derives from a female donor with Graves disease. The sample here was peripheral blood mononuclear cells (PBMCs), taken when the disease was refractory, from a patient treated with antithyroid drugs. Here the CDR3 reads CASSLDPWGDTEAFF. In DNA, the CDR3 is TGTGCCAGCAGCTTAGATCCATGGGGTGACACTGAAGCTTTCTTT.